These 7 T cell receptor beta chains came from one sample sequenced in a study of OX40 agonist ivuxolimab in advanced cancers. Using immunoSEQ multiplex PCR, the repertoire was profiled, and TCRdb retains in-frame clones only, with some absent. The profile shows tens of thousands of clones, around four fifths of them singletons. Sample: CD4+ or CD8+ T cells sorted from blood, taken in a trial of the OX40 agonist ivuxolimab. The origin of the receptors is an adult with an advanced solid tumor such as melanoma, head and neck, liver or kidney cancer.

The chain recombines TRBV15 with TRBJ2-5; TRBD2 matches 7 bases. V gave up 1 base and J gave up 3 bases; unmatched junction bases: 14. Germline V gene data show CDR1 as LNHNV and CDR2 as YYDKDF (reference sequence). The CDR3 has 18 amino acids. The CDR3 sequence: CATSRVSGTTEEKETQYF. For the CDR3, the DNA is TGTGCCACCAGCAGAGTTTCCGGGACTACGGAGGAGAAAGAGACCCAGTACTTC.

The rearrangement links TRBV27 to TRBJ2-7; 9 nucleotides line up with TRBD2. Germline V gene sequence: CDR1 MNHEY, CDR2 SMNVEV (reference sequence). This CDR3 is 14 amino acids long. V gave up 3 bases and J gave up 5 bases; unmatched junction bases: 5. CDR3 nucleotide sequence: TGTGCCAGCAGTTTGGTTAGCGGGAGCCACGAGCAGTACTTC. Protein product: CASSLVSGSHEQYF.

This chain uses TRBV2 with TRBJ2-7; D is uncertain. From germline, CDR1 is SNHLY and CDR2 FYNNEI. The CDR3 is 11 residues long. Trimming stripped 4 bases from V and 2 bases from J, with 3 bases between. CDR3 protein: CASSAPYEQYF. As DNA, the CDR3 is TGTGCCAGCAGTGCCCCCTACGAGCAGTACTTC.

The V gene is TRBV9, the J gene TRBJ2-3, with D unclear. CDR3 length: 18 residues. Germline V gene data show CDR1 as SGDLS and CDR2 as YYNGEE. The V end lost 2 bases, the J end lost 1 base, and 20 bases lay between the germline ends. The CDR3 sequence is CASSVIGEVGGGTDTQYF. The CDR3 DNA reads as TGTGCCAGCAGCGTCATAGGTGAGGTGGGCGGTGGCACAGATACGCAGTATTTT.

The V gene is TRBV7-9, the J gene TRBJ1-6; D is unclear. Germline values: CDR1 SEHNR, CDR2 FQNEAQ (reference sequence). The CDR3 covers 14 residues. Trimming took off 4 bases at V and 6 bases at J, with 10 bases between the two ends. The CDR3 nucleotides read TGTGCCAGCAGCTCGACTGTGGCTAATTCACCCCTCCACTTT. As protein: CASSSTVANSPLHF.

This clone appeared once. This chain links TRBV27 with TRBJ2-7; TRBD2 agrees at 7 bases. Germline CDR1 and CDR2: MNHEY and SMNVEV (reference sequence). The CDR3 spans 14 residues. Trimming cost V 3 bases and J 2 bases; bases outside gene matches: 4. The DNA for the CDR3 is TGTGCCAGCAGTTTGGGACTAAACCCCTACGAGCAGTACTTC. Its protein product is CASSLGLNPYEQYF.

The V and J genes are TRBV4-1 and TRBJ2-5; a weak D match, TRBD1 (5 bases). V was shortened by 0 bases and J by 7 bases, with 18 bases between the two germline ends. This CDR3 contains 16 residues. The germline V gene encodes CDR1 MGHRA and CDR2 YSYEKL. This CDR3 is CASSQDQPIQDGTQYF. CDR3 in DNA: TGCGCCAGCAGCCAAGATCAGCCCATACAGGACGGGACCCAGTACTTC.